Only a few counts were recorded for the clone carrying this T cell receptor beta chain. Its cognate antigen is unknown. Sequencing targeted expressed TCRB transcripts, as all isolated RNA had been reverse transcribed. Assay: immunoSEQ multiplex PCR; the TCRdb copy retains only in-frame clones and omits some. The sample has under 900,000 clones, roughly 15% seen once. Germline V CDR1 and CDR2: SGHNT, YENEEA. V shed 0 bases and J shed 0 bases, with 2 bases lying between them. This CDR3 has 14 residues. Per donor, one heparinised blood draw averaged roughly 110 mL. The data originate from a study of beta chain features in type 1 diabetes. Overall study results and limits: There were fewer insertions and more deletions at the VDJ junctions of type 1 diabetes patients.

The sample comprised naive CD4+ T cells from blood. The rearrangement links TRBV11-3 to TRBJ2-2; D gene uncertain. This receptor was taken from a woman between 18 and 30 years old in good health. The CDR3 coding sequence is TGTGCCAGCAGCTTAGACACGAACACCGGGGAGCTGTTTTTT. Its protein is CASSLDTNTGELFF.